The clone carrying this T cell receptor beta chain was observed a single time. This entry comes from a study of Ad26.COV2.S vaccination and SARS-CoV-2 variants. Study-level information: Into the muscle, Ad26.COV2.S was dosed once or twice, 56 days apart.

The CDR3 has 15 residues. In germline, CDR1 is SGHRS, CDR2 YFSETQ. J gave up 3 bases and V 1 base, and 4 bases lay outside the gene matches. TCRdb's copy holds only in-frame clones and misses some; the assay was immunoSEQ multiplex PCR. This sample has around 370,000 clones, with 80% to 90% found just once. Indicated treatment: 15 to 20 received Ad26.COV2.S at low or high dose, single or two shots; five or six received placebo; per-sample allocation not given. Following the first vaccine or placebo injection, samples were taken on day 63. The input for sequencing was peripheral blood, taken in a trial of Ad26.COV2.S vaccine versus placebo. This receptor was obtained from a person aged 18-65 years who received the Ad26.COV2.S COVID-19 vaccine or a placebo. This chain uses TRBV5-1 with TRBJ2-4, with 7 bases lining up with TRBD1. Here the CDR3 reads CASSLTGADKNIQYF. The CDR3 DNA reads TGCGCCAGCAGCTTGACAGGGGCTGACAAAAACATTCAGTACTTC.